One sample yielded the 10 T cell receptor beta chains listed below, sequenced in a study of T cells in women clearing cervical HPV infection. The data were produced by immunoSEQ multiplex PCR, yet TCRdb's version contains in-frame clones alone and is incomplete. This sample's table has 36,000 or so clones. The sequencing input was blood buffy coat. The origin of the receptors is a woman between 18 and 69 years old with a cervical HPV16 infection that either progressed to CIN3+ or cleared (not recorded which).

As concerns this clone: The read ends 3 residues early relative to the CDR3; the germline J gene fills the gap. The chain links TRBV18 to TRBJ1-4, with D tentatively TRBD1 (6 bases). This CDR3 is built from 16 residues. Trimming pared 2 bases from V and 6 bases from J, leaving 16 bases between. Germline assignment: CDR1 KGHSH and CDR2 LQKENI. CDR3 DNA, as far as it was read: TGTGCCAGCTCACCAGGGACTCGGGGGGCGGATGAAAAA. Translating gives CASSPGTRGADEK. The full CDR3 reads CASSPGTRGADEKLFF.

A word on this clone: The read gets to within 3 residues of the CDR3 end, and the germline J gene fills in the rest. The rearrangement joins TRBV5-6 to TRBJ1-4, with 9 bases aligning to TRBD1. Unmatched junction bases numbered 4, after V lost 2 bases and J lost 8 bases. Germline V gene data show CDR1 as SGHDT and CDR2 as YYEEEE. The length of the CDR3 is 14 residues. The sequenced part of the CDR3 DNA is TGTGCCAGCAGCTTACAGGGGGCTAGGGAAAAA. Protein: CASSLQGAREK. Given in full, the CDR3 is CASSLQGAREKLFF.

To note about this clone: The read terminates 3 residues before the CDR3 end, so the remaining end is supplied by the germline J gene. The chain links TRBV12-3 or TRBV12-4 to TRBJ2-5; the match to TRBD2 covers 11 bases. This CDR3 comprises 16 residues. Unmatched junction bases numbered 3, after V lost 1 base and J lost 2 bases. The DNA read from the CDR3 is TGTGCCAGCAGTTTAGTAGGACTAGCGGGTCAAGAGACC. It specifies CASSLVGLAGQET. The full CDR3 protein is CASSLVGLAGQETQYF.

Of note for this clone: The CDR3 is cut off 3 residues early in the read; its end comes from the germline J gene. The chain has TRBV5-1 and TRBJ1-1, with a weak D call TRBD1 (5 bases). The germline gives CDR1 SGHRS, CDR2 YFSETQ. The CDR3 totals 14 residues. Trimming took 4 bases from V and 2 from J, leaving 12 bases between them. Here the CDR3 reads CASSRLGGNTEAFF. CDR3 DNA, as far as it was read: TGCGCCAGCAGCCGCTTGGGGGGAAACACTGAA.

As to this clone: The read gets to within 3 residues of the CDR3 end, and the germline J gene fills in the rest. J is TRBJ2-7 and V is TRBV20-1, with a weak D call TRBD1 (6 bases). Germline CDR1 reads DFQATT; CDR2 reads SNEGSKA (reference sequence). V shed 1 base and J shed 6 bases, with 10 bases lying between them. The CDR3 totals 12 residues. The sequenced CDR3 bases are TGCAGTGCTAGAGGACAGGCCAGCGAG. Translated, it gives CSARGQASE. The CDR3 in its entirety is CSARGQASEQYF.

On this clone: Read data end 3 residues before the CDR3 end; the end is taken from the germline J gene. The genes are TRBV6-2 or TRBV6-3 and TRBJ1-6; D possibly corresponds to TRBD1 (5 bases). The CDR3 sequence is 14 residues long. CDR1 is MNHEY, CDR2 SVGEGT, per germline. The CDR3 here is CASSYSSGRGPLHF. The CDR3 DNA, read in part, is TGTGCCAGCAGTTACTCTTCAGGGCGGGGTCCC.

Worth noting for this clone: The read comes to an end 3 residues before the CDR3 does, leaving the germline J gene to fill in the end. The rearrangement uses TRBV14 and TRBJ2-5, with 7 positions matching TRBD1. This CDR3 is 16 amino acids long. The V gene's germline CDR1 is SGHDN and CDR2 FVKESK. J gave up 5 bases and V 2 bases, and 11 bases lay outside the gene matches. The CDR3 DNA, read in part, is TGTGCCAGCAGCCAATCCCACCACAGGGGCTGGGAGACC. Protein product: CASSQSHHRGWET. The full CDR3 is CASSQSHHRGWETQYF.

As to this clone: The sequenced fragment ends 3 residues before the CDR3 boundary, so the rest is inferred from the germline J gene. This sequence joins TRBV6-1 and TRBJ1-2, with unresolved D. Per the germline V gene, CDR1 is MNHNS and CDR2 is SASEGT. V was pared by 4 bases and J by 5 bases, with 8 bases between. CDR3 size: 12 residues. Incomplete CDR3 DNA: TGTGCCAGCAGTGGCAGAGTATATGGC. It yields the protein CASSGRVYG. The full CDR3 reads CASSGRVYGYTF.

Note on this clone: The read falls 3 residues short of the CDR3 end, and the missing part is taken from the germline J gene. This chain uses TRBV18 with TRBJ2-7, with D tentatively TRBD2 (6 bases). This CDR3 is built from 12 residues. Germline CDR1 and CDR2: KGHSH and LQKENI. Trimming took off 3 bases at V and 3 bases at J, with 6 bases between the two ends. CDR3 DNA, as far as it was read: TGTGCCAGCTCACCGGGACTCTACGAG. Protein product: CASSPGLYE. The full CDR3 is CASSPGLYEQYF.

For this clone: The CDR3 extends 3 residues past the end of the read, so its final part is completed from the germline J gene. The genes are TRBV5-5 and TRBJ2-7; TRBD1 matches at 9 bases. V trimming: 6 bases; J trimming: 5 bases; junction bases outside the gene matches: 9. CDR3 length: 14 amino acids. The germline V gene encodes CDR1 SGHKS and CDR2 YYEKEE (reference sequence). The CDR3 DNA, read in part, is TGTGCCAGCAATCCCGGGACAGGGTATGACGAG. This gives the protein CASNPGTGYDE. The CDR3 in full is CASNPGTGYDEQYF.